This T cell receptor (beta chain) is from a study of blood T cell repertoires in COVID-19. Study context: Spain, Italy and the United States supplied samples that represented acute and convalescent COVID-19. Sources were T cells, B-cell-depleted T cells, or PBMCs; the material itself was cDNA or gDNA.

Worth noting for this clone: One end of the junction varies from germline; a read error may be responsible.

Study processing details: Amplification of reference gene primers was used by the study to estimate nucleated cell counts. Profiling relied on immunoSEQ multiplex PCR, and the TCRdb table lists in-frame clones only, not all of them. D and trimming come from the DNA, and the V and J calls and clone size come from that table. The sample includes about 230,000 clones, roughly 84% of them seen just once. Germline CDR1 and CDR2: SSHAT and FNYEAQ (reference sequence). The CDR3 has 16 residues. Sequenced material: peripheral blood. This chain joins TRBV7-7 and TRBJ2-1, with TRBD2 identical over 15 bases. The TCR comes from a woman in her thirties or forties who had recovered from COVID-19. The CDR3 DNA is TGTGCTAGCAGCTTGGCGGGACTAGCGGGGGGTAGTGAGCAGTTCTTC. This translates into CASSLAGLAGGSEQFF.